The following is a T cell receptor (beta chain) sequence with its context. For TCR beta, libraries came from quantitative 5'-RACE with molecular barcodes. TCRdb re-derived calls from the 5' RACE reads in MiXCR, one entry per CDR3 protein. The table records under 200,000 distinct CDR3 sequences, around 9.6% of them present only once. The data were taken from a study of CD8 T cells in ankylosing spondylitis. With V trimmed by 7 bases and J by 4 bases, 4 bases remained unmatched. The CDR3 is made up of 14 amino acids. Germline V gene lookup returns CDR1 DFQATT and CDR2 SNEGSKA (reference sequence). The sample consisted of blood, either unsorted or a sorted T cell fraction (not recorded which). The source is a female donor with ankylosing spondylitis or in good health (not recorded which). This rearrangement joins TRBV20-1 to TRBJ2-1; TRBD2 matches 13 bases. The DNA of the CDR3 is TGCAGTGTCCAACTAGCGGGAGGGTACAATGAGCAGTTCTTC. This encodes CSVQLAGGYNEQFF.